The next 28 T cell receptor beta chains were all read from a single sample in a study of T cell clonality in common variable immunodeficiency. Some clones are missing from TCRdb's copy, which holds only in-frame ones; the method was immunoSEQ multiplex PCR. This sample has tens of thousands of clones, each found more than once. The specimen was peripheral blood mononuclear cells. The receptors stem from a person between 18 and 70 years old in good health.

This clone has at least ten counts. Coverage ceases 3 residues before the CDR3 finishes, and the germline J gene fills in the end. V usage is TRBV7-9 and J usage is TRBJ2-5, with 8 positions matching TRBD2. CDR1 and CDR2 (germline): SEHNR, FQNEAQ (reference sequence). This CDR3 has 15 amino acids. The J segment lost 4 bases and the V segment lost 0 bases, leaving 4 bases of the junction unmatched. The CDR3 DNA, read in part, is TGTGCCAGCAGCTTAGCCTTTCGGGGGGGAGAGACC. Translated, it gives CASSLAFRGGET. The full CDR3 protein reads CASSLAFRGGETQYF.

As regards this clone: The CDR3 is cut off 3 residues early in the read; its end comes from the germline J gene. The V and J genes are TRBV6-2 or TRBV6-3 and TRBJ1-1; D unresolved. The CDR3 is made up of 13 amino acids. The germline V gene has CDR1 MNHEY and CDR2 SVGEGT. CDR3 DNA, as far as it was read: TGTGCCAGCAGACTAAACCGGTCCCAAGGA. Amino acid sequence: CASRLNRSQG. The whole CDR3 sequence reads CASRLNRSQGAFF.

This clone was seen many times. Read coverage stops 3 residues before the CDR3 terminus; the germline J gene supplies the remainder. The V call is TRBV9, the J call TRBJ2-1, with 10 bases that match TRBD1. J gave up 7 bases and V 2 bases, and 6 bases lay outside the gene matches. CDR3 length equals 15 residues. Germline CDR1 is SGDLS and CDR2 is YYNGEE. CDR3 sequence: CASSVGGTGENEQFF. The sequenced part of the CDR3 DNA is TGTGCCAGCAGCGTCGGCGGGACAGGGGAAAATGAG.

This clone was seen ten or more times. The sequence runs out 3 residues before the end of the CDR3; the remainder is reconstructed from the germline J gene. The chain couples TRBV18 to TRBJ2-1; 10 bases are a match to TRBD1. CDR1 and CDR2 from the germline V gene are KGHSH and LQKENI. This CDR3 has 20 amino acids. Germline trimming cut 1 base from V and 0 bases from J; bases unmatched to any gene: 12. The covered CDR3 bases are TGTGCCAGCTCACCACTGAAAGACAGGGGGCGGGAGGCCTCCTACAATGAG. It yields the protein CASSPLKDRGREASYNE. In full, the CDR3 reads CASSPLKDRGREASYNEQFF.

In this sample, this clone turned up many times. Partial CDR3 DNA: TGTGCCAGCAGTCGACAGGGGGCTTCGTCACCC. It encodes CASSRQGASSP. The full-length CDR3 reads as CASSRQGASSPLHF. V gene TRBV12-3 or TRBV12-4 combines with J gene TRBJ1-6; 10 bases line up with TRBD1. The read stops 3 residues short of the end of the CDR3; the missing end is completed from the germline J gene. The CDR3 is 14 residues long. The V segment lost 5 bases and the J segment 10 bases; nucleotides outside the gene matches: 5.

This clone was detected ten times or more. The CDR3 is cut off 3 residues early in the read; its end comes from the germline J gene. This chain joins TRBV15 and TRBJ1-4; D is perhaps TRBD1 (5 bases). This CDR3 has 16 amino acids. CDR1 LNHNV and CDR2 YYDKDF come from the germline V gene (reference sequence). CDR3 sequence reads: CATSREGLTGANVLFF. CDR3 DNA, as far as it was read: TGTGCCACCAGCAGAGAGGGACTTACTGGGGCCAACGTA.

This clone was picked up many times. Read data end 3 residues before the CDR3 end; the end is taken from the germline J gene. This rearrangement joins TRBV5-1 to TRBJ1-1, with a tentative D call TRBD1 (5 bases). Per the germline V gene, CDR1 is SGHRS and CDR2 is YFSETQ. Trimming pared 5 bases from V and 1 base from J, leaving 15 bases between. This CDR3 spans 15 amino acids. The CDR3 protein is CASREGSAWNTEAFF. The CDR3 DNA, read in part, is TGCGCCAGCAGAGAGGGGTCTGCTTGGAACACTGAA.

This clone was seen ten or more times. The read terminates 3 residues ahead of where the CDR3 ends, so the germline J gene completes it. The rearrangement joins TRBV6-4 to TRBJ2-1, with TRBD2 matching over 14 bases. The V gene end was trimmed by 0 bases and the J gene end by 6 bases; junction bases not matched to a gene: 1. The CDR3 has 16 amino acids. Germline values: CDR1 MRHNA, CDR2 SNTAGT. The covered CDR3 bases are TGTGCCAGCAGTGACTCCGGGACTAGCGGGAGCAATGAG. Its translation is CASSDSGTSGSNE. The whole CDR3 protein reads CASSDSGTSGSNEQFF.

This clone was detected ten times or more. Coverage ceases 3 residues before the CDR3 finishes, and the germline J gene fills in the end. This sequence joins TRBV28 and TRBJ2-2; no clear D gene. Germline CDR1 reads MDHEN; CDR2 reads SYDVKM. The CDR3 totals 12 residues. Trimming stripped 6 bases from V and 3 bases from J, with 5 bases between. The CDR3 spells CASSTYTGELFF. The covered CDR3 bases are TGTGCCAGCAGCACATACACCGGGGAG.

This clone was recorded a few times. From the germline J gene comes the end of the CDR3, since the read stops 3 residues before it. The rearrangement joins TRBV5-1 to TRBJ2-7, with 9 positions matching TRBD1. V shed 0 bases, J shed 6 bases, and the junction held 10 bases outside the gene matches. The germline V gene has CDR1 SGHRS and CDR2 YFSETQ. This CDR3 has 16 amino acids. CDR3 sequence reads: CASSLAAGTGSVEQYF. The part of the CDR3 DNA that was read is TGCGCCAGCAGCTTGGCCGCTGGGACAGGGTCGGTCGAG. Full variable domain (rest looked up from reference TRBV5-1 and TRBJ2-7): KAGVTQTPRYLIKTRGQQVTLSCSPISGHRSVSWYQQTPGQGLQFLFEYFSETQRNKGNFPGRFSGRQFSNSRSEMNVSTLELGDSALYLCASSLAAGTGSVEQYFGPGTRLTVT.

There are many counts of this clone. The sequenced fragment ends 3 residues before the CDR3 boundary, so the rest is inferred from the germline J gene. The rearrangement joins TRBV6-1 to TRBJ1-1; D unresolved. This CDR3 has 12 amino acids. CDR1 is MNHNS and CDR2 is SASEGT in the germline V gene. CDR3 amino acids: CASSEAGREAFF. CDR3 DNA (partial): TGTGCCAGCAGTGAAGCGGGCAGAGAA.

This clone was seen at least ten times. Read sequence stops 3 residues before the CDR3 end, and the germline J gene provides the missing end. The chain couples TRBV20-1 to TRBJ1-1; the match to TRBD1 covers 10 bases. Trimming cost V 5 bases and J 5 bases; bases outside gene matches: 14. The CDR3 covers 16 residues. Germline CDR1 DFQATT, CDR2 SNEGSKA (reference sequence). CDR3 DNA, as far as it was read: TGCAGTGCTTTTTCCTTGCCGACAGGGGGCATGACTGAA. This encodes CSAFSLPTGGMTE. The whole CDR3 region reads CSAFSLPTGGMTEAFF.

This clone was seen only a few times. The sequence runs out 3 residues before the end of the CDR3; the remainder is reconstructed from the germline J gene. The chain uses TRBV25-1 and TRBJ1-1; a weak D match, TRBD1 (5 bases). Germline V gives CDR1 MGHDK, CDR2 SYGVNS. Trimming took off 4 bases at V and 1 base at J, with 10 bases between the two ends. CDR3 size: 14 residues. The sequenced part of the CDR3 DNA is TGTGCCAGCAGTGTTGACAGAAAGAACACTGAA. Translation gives CASSVDRKNTE. In full, the CDR3 reads CASSVDRKNTEAFF.

This clone came up many times. The read ends 3 residues shy of where the CDR3 ends; the end is completed using the germline J gene. This rearrangement joins TRBV7-2 to TRBJ2-3; D uncertain. With 3 bases removed from V and 1 base from J, the gap between germline ends came to 5 bases. This CDR3 is built from 13 residues. Germline V CDR1 and CDR2: SGHTA, FQGNSA. CDR3 amino acids: CASSFRGTDTQYF. The DNA read from the CDR3 is TGTGCCAGCAGCTTTCGGGGCACAGATACG.

As concerns this clone: The CDR3 goes on 3 residues after the read ends, and that part is filled in from the germline J gene. This chain links TRBV19 with TRBJ2-3; perhaps TRBD2 as D (8 bases). The CDR3 has 14 amino acids. The germline gives CDR1 LNHDA, CDR2 SQIVND (reference sequence). CDR3 amino acids: CASSRDSQRETQYF. The DNA read from the CDR3 is TGTGCCAGTAGTAGGGACAGCCAGCGGGAGACG.

This clone was observed at least ten times. This CDR3 is CASSPRTGYGYTF. The CDR3 DNA, read in part, is TGTGCCAGCAGCCCCCGGACAGGGTATGGC. This rearrangement joins TRBV7-8 to TRBJ1-2; 8 bases fit TRBD1. The read comes to an end 3 residues before the CDR3 does, leaving the germline J gene to fill in the end. Germline V gene lookup returns CDR1 SGHVS and CDR2 FQNEAQ. V lost 5 bases and J lost 5; bases outside the gene matches: 4. The CDR3 is 13 amino acids. The full variable domain, with the rest looked up from reference TRBV7-8 and TRBJ1-2, is GAGVSQSPRYKVAKRGQDVALRCDPISGHVSLFWYQQALGQGPEFLTYFQNEAQLDKSGLPSDRFFAERPEGSVSTLKIQRTQQEDSAVYLCASSPRTGYGYTFGSGTRLTVV.

This clone was seen repeatedly, ten times or more. The CDR3 end is not reached by the read, which stops 3 residues before it; the germline J gene fills it in. The V and J genes are TRBV4-2 and TRBJ2-5, with TRBD2 matching 8 bases. The CDR3 has 16 residues. V trimming: 0 bases; J trimming: 4 bases; junction bases outside the gene matches: 7. In germline, CDR1 is LGHNA, CDR2 YNFKEQ. The CDR3: CASSQDPVLAGETQYF. The sequenced part of the CDR3 DNA is TGTGCCAGCAGCCAAGACCCGGTGCTAGCGGGAGAGACC.

This clone was detected ten times or more. From the germline J gene comes the end of the CDR3, since the read stops 3 residues before it. This chain uses TRBV10-3 with TRBJ2-2; D possibly corresponds to TRBD1 (7 bases). CDR1 is ENHRY and CDR2 is SYGVKD in the germline V gene. Trimming cost V 0 bases and J 0 bases, with 14 bases left between them. The length of the CDR3 is 18 residues. Partial CDR3 DNA: TGTGCCATCAGTGAGTCGCGGGACAGTGCAGCGAACACCGGGGAG. The encoded protein is CAISESRDSAANTGE. The full CDR3 reads CAISESRDSAANTGELFF.

To note about this clone: The CDR3 end falls 3 residues outside the read, so it is completed with the germline J gene. The gene calls are TRBV20-1 and TRBJ2-3; D is undetermined. This CDR3 region has 15 residues. Looked up from germline, CDR1 is DFQATT and CDR2 is SNEGSKA (reference sequence). The CDR3 DNA, read in part, is TGCAGTGCTAGACGACTTCCCGATAGCAATCAGCCG. Protein sequence: CSARRLPDSNQP. The whole CDR3 protein is CSARRLPDSNQPQYF.

In its sample, this clone was seen many times. The read comes to an end 3 residues before the CDR3 does, leaving the germline J gene to fill in the end. This chain uses TRBV7-9 with TRBJ1-5; D perhaps matches TRBD1 (6 bases). Germline CDR1 and CDR2: SEHNR and FQNEAQ (reference sequence). With 1 base removed from V and 4 bases from J, the gap between germline ends came to 11 bases. The CDR3 has 15 amino acids. CDR3 DNA, as far as it was read: TGTGCCAGCAGCTTAGGTGGACAGTTAAATCAGCCC. Residues: CASSLGGQLNQP. The complete CDR3 reads CASSLGGQLNQPQHF.

This clone has at least ten counts. CDR3 protein: CASSLDGSGKAETQYF. The CDR3 DNA, read in part, is TGCGCCAGCAGCTTGGATGGTAGCGGGAAGGCAGAGACC. The chain joins TRBV5-1 to TRBJ2-5, with 8 bases that match TRBD2. Read sequence stops 3 residues before the CDR3 end, and the germline J gene provides the missing end. Trimming removed 0 bases from V and 4 bases from J; junction bases left unmatched: 8. Germline CDR1 and CDR2: SGHRS and YFSETQ. The CDR3 spans 16 residues.

The sample holds many counts of this clone. The read falls 3 residues short of the CDR3 end, and the missing part is taken from the germline J gene. This chain uses TRBV20-1 with TRBJ2-3; TRBD2 agrees at 8 bases. The CDR3 is 15 amino acids. CDR1 is DFQATT and CDR2 is SNEGSKA in the germline V gene (reference sequence). The trim removed 5 bases at V and 2 bases at J, leaving 9 bases unmatched. The part of the CDR3 DNA that was read is TGCAGTGCTCCCGAAACTAGCGGAGCCACAGATACG. Amino acids: CSAPETSGATDT. In full, the CDR3 reads CSAPETSGATDTQYF.

With regard to this clone: The missing CDR3 end, 3 residues past where the read stops, is filled in from the germline J gene. This chain connects TRBV2 to TRBJ2-1; 12 bases match TRBD2. Germline-derived CDR1 and CDR2 are SNHLY and FYNNEI. V gave up 5 bases and J gave up 5 bases; unmatched junction bases: 7. The CDR3 has 16 residues. CDR3 residues: CASSLRLAGDDNEQFF. The DNA read from the CDR3 is TGTGCCAGCAGTCTGAGACTAGCGGGAGACGACAATGAG.

Ten or more counts support this clone. The read comes to an end 3 residues before the CDR3 does, leaving the germline J gene to fill in the end. V usage is TRBV28 and J usage is TRBJ1-4; a possible D gene is TRBD1 (5 bases). CDR3 length: 13 residues. Germline CDR1 is MDHEN and CDR2 is SYDVKM. V lost 7 bases to trimming and J lost 7 bases, with 13 bases between them. The covered CDR3 bases are TGTGCCAGCACCCTCGGGGGGGGTGAAAAA. Translated: CASTLGGGEK. The entire CDR3 is CASTLGGGEKLFF.

This clone has a count of ten or more. Coverage ceases 3 residues before the CDR3 finishes, and the germline J gene fills in the end. The V and J genes are TRBV4-2 and TRBJ1-1, with 7 bases aligning to TRBD1. Germline values: CDR1 LGHNA, CDR2 YNFKEQ. The CDR3 sequence is 13 residues long. CDR3 DNA, as far as it was read: TGTGCCAGCAGCCAAGATAGGGGACAGAAA. Protein: CASSQDRGQK. The CDR3, in full, reads CASSQDRGQKAFF.

This clone was observed at least ten times. The CDR3 end falls 3 residues outside the read, so it is completed with the germline J gene. This chain uses TRBV18 with TRBJ1-2; 10 bases agree with TRBD1. With V trimmed by 3 bases and J by 4 bases, 5 bases remained unmatched. This CDR3 is built from 15 residues. Germline CDR1 is KGHSH and CDR2 is LQKENI. The CDR3 region is CASSPPRQGAYGYTF. CDR3 DNA, as far as it was read: TGTGCCAGCTCACCGCCCCGACAGGGGGCCTATGGC.

Regarding this clone: The CDR3 goes on 3 residues after the read ends, and that part is filled in from the germline J gene. J is TRBJ1-1 and V is TRBV19; no definite D call. Germline CDR1 is LNHDA and CDR2 is SQIVND (reference sequence). The V gene lost 5 bases and the J gene lost 1 base, with 11 bases spanning the gap. The CDR3 is made up of 14 amino acids. The CDR3 DNA, read in part, is TGTGCCAGTAGTCCCCTCGGGGAGAACACTGAA. Its translation is CASSPLGENTE. From start to end, the CDR3 is CASSPLGENTEAFF.

Only a few counts were recorded for this clone. The sequenced fragment ends 3 residues before the CDR3 boundary, so the rest is inferred from the germline J gene. V is TRBV30 and J is TRBJ1-1, with unresolved D. CDR3 length equals 14 residues. CDR1 is GTSNPN and CDR2 is SVGIG in the germline V gene (reference sequence). CDR3 region: CAWSNDSPEETAFF. The DNA read from the CDR3 is TGTGCCTGGAGCAATGACTCCCCTGAAGAGACA.